Listed below are T cell receptor beta chains from one sample, sequenced in a study of blood T cell repertoires in COVID-19. TCRdb's copy holds only in-frame clones and misses some; the assay was immunoSEQ multiplex PCR. This table has 400,000 to 450,000 clones, 70% to 90% appearing once. Sequences were obtained from peripheral blood. The origin of the receptors is a man between 18 and 29 years old with COVID-19, enrolled during active disease. CDR3s include the opening cysteine and the closing phenylalanine or tryptophan. The D gene is left open where the match is weak. The listing skips clone size in some rows; elsewhere it reads once, few, many or a size class.

TRBV11-2	TRBD2	NA	TRBJ2-2	CASSPQGGGGNTGELFF	TGTGCCAGCAGCCCCCAGGGTGGGGGGGGGAACACCGGGGAGCTGTTTTTT
TRBV6-5	TRBD1	NA	TRBJ1-2	CASSSTGGWGYTF	TGTGCCAGCAGCTCGACAGGGGGCTGGGGCTACACCTTC
TRBV4-1	TRBD1	once	TRBJ2-7	CASSNRDRGTYEQYF	TGCGCCAGCAGCAACCGGGACAGGGGGACCTACGAGCAGTACTTC
TRBV5-1	NA	NA	TRBJ1-3	CASSLVPGGNTIYF	TGCGCCAGCAGCTTGGTACCGGGGGGCAACACCATATATTTT
TRBV3-1/TRBV3-2	NA	NA	TRBJ2-7	CASSQERDYEQYF	TGTGCCAGCAGCCAAGAGCGGGACTACGAGCAGTACTTC
TRBV6-5	TRBD1	NA	TRBJ1-2	CASRREGDRGIRYTF	TGTGCCAGCAGACGCGAGGGGGACAGGGGGATCCGCTACACCTTC
TRBV25-1	NA	NA	TRBJ1-6	CASSGPMAGDSPLHF	TGTGCCAGCAGTGGGCCCATGGCAGGGGATTCACCCCTCCACTTT
TRBV27	TRBD1	NA	TRBJ1-1	CASSLRGTVNTEAFF	TGTGCCAGCAGTTTACGGGGGACAGTGAACACTGAAGCTTTCTTT
TRBV18	TRBD2	NA	TRBJ2-3	CASSPPSGSTDTQYF	TGTGCCAGCTCACCCCCTAGCGGGAGTACAGATACGCAGTATTTT
TRBV19	NA	NA	TRBJ1-1	CASSIGKGEGIEAFF	TGTGCCAGTAGTATTGGGAAAGGGGAAGGGATAGAAGCTTTCTTT
TRBV5-1	NA	NA	TRBJ1-6	CASSIHTRGDYSPLHF	TGCGCCAGCAGCATTCATACCAGGGGCGACTACTCACCCCTCCACTTT
TRBV3-1/TRBV3-2	TRBD2	NA	TRBJ2-5	CASSQSGRSETQYF	TGTGCCAGCAGCCAAAGCGGGAGATCGGAGACCCAGTACTTC
TRBV6-1	TRBD1	once	TRBJ2-3	CASSDNFRGHSTDTQYF	TGTGCCAGCAGTGATAACTTCAGGGGGCACAGCACAGATACGCAGTATTTT
TRBV24-1	NA	NA	TRBJ2-5	CATSDASSDQETQYF	TGTGCCACCAGTGATGCGAGCTCGGACCAAGAGACCCAGTACTTC
TRBV14	TRBD2	NA	TRBJ2-1	CASSQPLAGASGEQFF	TGTGCCAGCAGCCAACCTCTAGCGGGGGCCTCCGGGGAGCAGTTCTTC
TRBV7-2	NA	NA	TRBJ2-7	CASTFKGVSSYEQYF	TGTGCCAGCACCTTCAAGGGGGTTTCCTCCTACGAGCAGTACTTC
TRBV4-1	NA	NA	TRBJ1-2	CASSQVQGYAGYTF	TGCGCCAGCAGCCAAGTTCAGGGGTATGCTGGCTACACCTTC
TRBV6-1	TRBD1	NA	TRBJ2-1	CASSAYRGMDLNEQFF	TGTGCCAGCAGTGCCTACAGGGGCATGGACCTAAATGAGCAGTTCTTC
TRBV7-8	TRBD1	once	TRBJ1-1	CASSYKQGAPLLTTEAFF	TGTGCCAGCAGCTACAAACAGGGGGCGCCTCTTTTGACCACTGAAGCTTTCTTT
TRBV11-2	NA	NA	TRBJ2-3	CASGRLSSTDTQYF	TGTGCCAGCGGAAGACTCTCTAGCACAGATACGCAGTATTTT
TRBV5-4	NA	NA	TRBJ1-5	CASSSTPSNQPQHF	TGTGCCAGCAGCTCGACACCCAGCAATCAGCCCCAGCATTTT
TRBV3-1/TRBV3-2	TRBD1	NA	TRBJ1-1	CASSLGQGAMNTEAFF	TGTGCCAGCAGCCTGGGACAGGGGGCAATGAACACTGAAGCTTTCTTT
TRBV5-1	NA	NA	TRBJ2-5	CASSLQGEETQYF	TGCGCCAGCAGCCTACAGGGAGAGGAGACCCAGTACTTC
TRBV5-6	TRBD2	few	TRBJ2-3	CASSLEAGETDTQYF	TGTGCCAGCAGCTTGGAAGCGGGGGAGACAGATACGCAGTATTTT
TRBV9	TRBD2	NA	TRBJ2-1	CASSVGLAGVGEQFF	TGTGCCAGCAGCGTAGGCCTAGCGGGAGTGGGTGAGCAGTTCTTC
TRBV2	NA	NA	TRBJ2-5	CASSEGQQETQYF	TGTGCCAGCAGTGAGGGACAACAAGAGACCCAGTACTTC
TRBV28	NA	NA	TRBJ2-7	CASSLLRAGSPGEQYF	TGTGCCAGCAGTTTATTGCGTGCAGGATCACCCGGCGAGCAGTACTTC
TRBV30	NA	NA	TRBJ1-5	CAWSVQLNQPQHF	TGTGCCTGGAGTGTACAGCTCAATCAGCCCCAGCATTTT
TRBV18	NA	NA	TRBJ1-2	CASSAGGAVVGYTF	TGTGCCAGCTCAGCGGGGGGCGCAGTGGTTGGCTACACCTTC
TRBV7-3	TRBD1	NA	TRBJ1-1	CASSQNPGQGEAFF	TGTGCCAGCAGCCAGAATCCGGGACAGGGTGAAGCTTTCTTT
TRBV6-5	NA	NA	TRBJ1-5	CASSYAADSNQPQHF	TGTGCCAGCAGTTACGCAGCGGACAGCAATCAGCCCCAGCATTTT
TRBV18	NA	NA	TRBJ1-1	CASSPAGVTEAFF	TGTGCCAGCTCACCAGCGGGTGTCACTGAAGCTTTCTTT
TRBV7-2	NA	NA	TRBJ2-3	CASSRGTYASGDTQYF	TGTGCCAGCAGCAGAGGGACTTACGCTTCTGGAGATACGCAGTATTTT
TRBV4-1	NA	NA	TRBJ2-7	CASSQVWGEYEQYF	TGCGCCAGCAGCCAAGTTTGGGGGGAATACGAGCAGTACTTC
TRBV27	TRBD1	NA	TRBJ1-1	CASRTQGARRAFF	TGTGCCAGCAGAACACAGGGGGCGCGGCGGGCTTTCTTT
TRBV4-1	NA	NA	TRBJ1-5	CASSQFQGGGQPQHF	TGCGCCAGCAGCCAGTTCCAGGGCGGGGGGCAGCCCCAGCATTTT
TRBV23-1	TRBD1	NA	TRBJ2-1	CASSQSTGDREGLEQFF	TGCGCCAGCAGTCAATCGACAGGGGACAGGGAAGGATTGGAGCAGTTCTTC